Below are 5 T cell receptor beta chains sequenced from a single sample in a study of cytomegalovirus exposure and HLA in healthy donors. The PCR was carried out with 60 Vbeta primers and 13 Jbeta primers. TCRdb's copy holds only in-frame clones and misses some; the assay was immunoSEQ multiplex PCR. The profile shows about 110,000 clones, roughly 80% of them singletons. The sample taken for sequencing was PBMCs. All receptors derive from a woman aged 50 to 60 in good health and CMV-seropositive.

This chain connects TRBV13 to TRBJ1-5; TRBD1 agrees at 8 bases. The CDR3 length is 14 residues. With 5 bases clipped from V and 7 bases from J, the junction kept 7 bases outside the gene matches. Germline lookup yields CDR1 PRHDT and CDR2 FYEKMQ (reference sequence). CDR3 loop: CASSLGQGNQPQHF. The CDR3, as DNA: TGTGCCAGCAGCCTCGGACAGGGTAACCAGCCCCAGCATTTT.

This sequence joins TRBV10-3 and TRBJ2-3; 13 bases are shared with TRBD2. The CDR3 contains 17 residues. The V and J ends lost 8 bases and 3 bases, in that order; junction bases with no gene match: 11. The germline CDR1 and CDR2 sequences are ENHRY and SYGVKD. Here the CDR3 DNA reads TGTGCCATCGGAACTAGCGGGGGGGTATTTGGGACAGATACGCAGTATTTT. Protein product: CAIGTSGGVFGTDTQYF.

The chain joins TRBV19 to TRBJ1-5; no clear D gene. Deletions cut 3 bases from V and 4 bases from J, with 7 bases between. Per the germline V gene, CDR1 is LNHDA and CDR2 is SQIVND (reference sequence). The CDR3 extends over 13 amino acids. The CDR3 sequence is CASSIQENQPQHF. CDR3 nucleotide sequence: TGTGCCAGTAGTATCCAGGAAAATCAGCCCCAGCATTTT.

V usage is TRBV27 and J usage is TRBJ2-5; 8 positions agree with TRBD2. The germline V gene has CDR1 MNHEY and CDR2 SMNVEV (reference sequence). The CDR3 totals 14 residues. The trim removed 2 bases at V and 3 bases at J, leaving 2 bases unmatched. The CDR3 sequence is CASSLQLAEETQYF. CDR3 nucleotide sequence: TGTGCCAGCAGTTTACAACTAGCGGAAGAGACCCAGTACTTC.

The table lists this clone with a count of one. CDR3 region: CASGAGELFF. The CDR3 DNA reads as TGTGCCAGCGGAGCCGGGGAGCTGTTTTTT. The genes are TRBV19 and TRBJ2-2; D is ambiguous. V was shortened by 9 bases and J by 6 bases, with 5 bases between the two germline ends. Germline V gene lookup returns CDR1 LNHDA and CDR2 SQIVND (reference sequence). This CDR3 is built from 10 residues.